Each of the 19 T cell receptor beta chains below was sequenced from the same sample in a study of CD8+ T cells in alopecia areata (dated by TCRdb to 2016 to 2019). Libraries were prepared through the immunoSEQ multiplex PCR assay. To provide template for TCR sequencing, every sample had RNA extracted and reverse transcribed into cDNA. TCRdb retrieved this table from immuneACCESS and kept in-frame rearrangements only. Not all clones are present; in checked studies, unresolved V genes account for under half, and no reason is known for the remainder. For this sample the table gives 200,000 to 250,000 clones, of which more than 60% were detected only once. 1% to 1.5% of the sample is in the top ten clones. Per the publication, the treatment or condition label means: oral pan-JAK inhibitor, 5-10 mg twice daily. Source: CD4+ T cells sorted from blood, taken at approximately week 45, from a patient treated with tofacitinib. These receptor sequences come from a human donor with alopecia areata.

The chain employs TRBV29-1 and TRBJ2-3, with no clear D. Germline CDR1 and CDR2: SQVTM and ANQGSEA. This CDR3 is 13 amino acids long. V was shortened by 6 bases and J by 5 bases, with 15 bases between the two germline ends. The CDR3 region has the DNA TGCAGCGTCGTGCGGCTCGAGGTAGATACGCAGTATTTT. Encoded protein: CSVVRLEVDTQYF.

The CDR3 DNA reads as TGCAGCGTTGAAGATCCGGGCGAACGGACAGGGCAGGTTTTCGCTGAAGCTTTCTTT. Protein sequence: CSVEDPGERTGQVFAEAFF. V and J are TRBV29-1 and TRBJ1-1, with 8 positions matching TRBD1. V dropped 0 bases and J dropped 6; count of bases not matched to a gene: 21. The germline CDR1 and CDR2 sequences are SQVTM and ANQGSEA. This CDR3 has 19 residues.

This clone was observed a handful of times. This chain uses TRBV4-3 with TRBJ2-2; the D gene is possibly TRBD1 (5 bases). The length of the CDR3 is 14 residues. Germline CDR1 and CDR2: LGHNA and YSLEER. V shed 1 base and J shed 4 bases, with 7 bases lying between them. The CDR3: CASSQATVTGELFF. In DNA, the CDR3 is TGCGCCAGCAGCCAAGCGACAGTCACCGGGGAGCTGTTTTTT.

The V call is TRBV14, the J call TRBJ2-7; D not certain. The CDR3 runs 11 residues. Per germline, CDR1 SGHDN and CDR2 FVKESK. Trimming shortened V by 0 bases and J by 5 bases, and 2 bases separated the two germline ends. The CDR3 DNA reads as TGTGCCAGCAGCCAAGACCACGAGCAGTACTTC. Its protein product is CASSQDHEQYF.

This clone was found a few times. The chain carries TRBV30 and TRBJ1-6; D possibly corresponds to TRBD1 (6 bases). Germline V gives CDR1 GTSNPN, CDR2 SVGIG (reference sequence). V gave up 7 bases and J gave up 7 bases, with 23 bases separating them. This CDR3 is built from 16 residues. The CDR3 DNA reads as TGTGCCTCCGGGACATTAGCCATTTCTAACAATTCACCCCTCCACTTT. Amino acids: CASGTLAISNNSPLHF.

The chain has TRBV5-6 and TRBJ2-3; no clear D gene. The CDR3 loop spans 15 amino acids. Germline V CDR1 and CDR2: SGHDT, YYEEEE. V was clipped by 1 base and J by 2 bases, with 11 bases between them. The CDR3: CASSLWHRDTDTQYF. The DNA for the CDR3 is TGTGCCAGCAGCTTGTGGCACCGAGACACAGATACGCAGTATTTT. The whole variable domain, filled in from reference TRBV5-6 and TRBJ2-3, reads DAGVTQSPTHLIKTRGQQVTLRCSPKSGHDTVSWYQQALGQGPQFIFQYYEEEERQRGNFPDRFSGHQFPNYSSELNVNALLLGDSALYLCASSLWHRDTDTQYFGPGTRLTVL.

In its sample, this clone was seen a few times. This sequence joins TRBV5-1 and TRBJ2-3; D may be TRBD2 (7 bases). Looked up from germline, CDR1 is SGHRS and CDR2 is YFSETQ. The CDR3 length is 15 residues. Trimming left V 4 bases short and J 0 bases short, with 12 bases between. CDR3 nucleotides: TGCGCCAGCAGCCTCGGGGGGCCGAGCACAGATACGCAGTATTTT. It translates to CASSLGGPSTDTQYF. Variable domain in full (rest from reference TRBV5-1 and TRBJ2-3): KAGVTQTPRYLIKTRGQQVTLSCSPISGHRSVSWYQQTPGQGLQFLFEYFSETQRNKGNFPGRFSGRQFSNSRSEMNVSTLELGDSALYLCASSLGGPSTDTQYFGPGTRLTVL.

The gene calls are TRBV7-2 and TRBJ2-5; D is undetermined. Germline V lookup: CDR1 SGHTA, CDR2 FQGNSA. V was cut by 0 bases and J by 4 bases, with 18 bases left in between. The CDR3 covers 17 residues. The CDR3 reads CASSLASAAVPGETQYF. CDR3 nucleotide sequence: TGTGCCAGCAGCTTAGCCTCGGCAGCAGTTCCGGGAGAGACCCAGTACTTC.

As regards this clone: Other DNA sequences within the sample encode an identical CDR3. The chain carries TRBV10-2 and TRBJ1-2; TRBD1 might be the D (6 bases). Germline lookup yields CDR1 WSHSY and CDR2 SAAADI. Trimming stripped 3 bases from V and 5 bases from J, with 10 bases between. The CDR3 sequence is 13 residues long. The CDR3 here is CASSERTDYGYTF. The DNA of the CDR3 is TGCGCCAGCAGTGAAAGGACAGATTATGGCTACACCTTC.

In this sample, this clone turned up a few times. This chain uses TRBV7-3 with TRBJ2-2; 8 bases agree with TRBD2. This CDR3 region has 17 residues. V trimming: 2 bases; J trimming: 1 base; junction bases outside the gene matches: 6. Germline-derived CDR1 and CDR2 are SGHTA and FQGTGA. The CDR3 spells CASSLRGLERNTGELFF. DNA for the CDR3: TGTGCCAGCAGCTTACGGGGACTAGAGCGGAACACCGGGGAGCTGTTTTTT.

This clone was found a few times. The V and J genes are TRBV29-1 and TRBJ2-3; D gene uncertain. The CDR3 loop spans 14 amino acids. Deletions cut 7 bases from V and 0 bases from J, with 14 bases between. The V gene's germline CDR1 is SQVTM and CDR2 ANQGSEA. The CDR3 DNA reads as TGCAGCGCCCAAGGTGGCAAGAGCACAGATACGCAGTATTTT. Translating it yields CSAQGGKSTDTQYF.

The V gene is TRBV19, the J gene TRBJ2-3; either TRBD1 or TRBD2 may fit D (6 bases each). Germline V gene sequence: CDR1 LNHDA, CDR2 SQIVND (reference sequence). The CDR3 is 15 amino acids. Deletions cut 9 bases from V and 2 bases from J, with 18 bases between. DNA of the CDR3: TGTGCCAGCAAGGCGGGACAAGGATTCACAGATACGCAGTATTTT. Amino acids: CASKAGQGFTDTQYF. Full variable domain (outside the CDR3, taken from reference TRBV19 and TRBJ2-3): DGGITQSPKYLFRKEGQNVTLSCEQNLNHDAMYWYRQDPGQGLRLIYYSQIVNDFQKGDIAEGYSVSREKKESFPLTVTSAQKNPTAFYLCASKAGQGFTDTQYFGPGTRLTVL.

This clone was observed once. The CDR3 spells CSVDSGSLNTQYF. CDR3 in DNA: TGCAGCGTTGATTCTGGCTCTCTGAATACGCAGTATTTT. The chain employs TRBV29-1 and TRBJ2-3; D remains ambiguous. The CDR3 is 13 residues long. V was shortened by 3 bases and J by 7 bases, with 14 bases between the two germline ends. Germline CDR1 reads SQVTM; CDR2 reads ANQGSEA.

The chain employs TRBV6-1 and TRBJ1-2; 7 nucleotides agree with TRBD1. CDR3 length equals 13 residues. Germline V CDR1 and CDR2: MNHNS, SASEGT. V shed 6 bases and J 8 bases; nucleotides not matched to a gene: 9. The CDR3 region has the DNA TGTGCCAGCAGACTTGACAGGGCCTCCGGCTACACCTTC. Protein product: CASRLDRASGYTF.

This chain joins TRBV5-6 and TRBJ2-2; perhaps TRBD1 as D (6 bases). Germline V gene sequence: CDR1 SGHDT, CDR2 YYEEEE. The CDR3 has 16 residues. With 0 bases removed from V and 0 bases from J, the gap between germline ends came to 9 bases. This CDR3 reads CASSLAGAANTGELFF. CDR3 nucleotide sequence: TGTGCCAGCAGCTTGGCAGGGGCGGCGAACACCGGGGAGCTGTTTTTT.

This chain links TRBV29-1 with TRBJ2-2; TRBD1 agrees at 8 bases. Germline CDR1 and CDR2: SQVTM and ANQGSEA. The CDR3 length is 13 residues. Germline trimming cut 7 bases from V and 4 bases from J; bases unmatched to any gene: 5. The CDR3 loop reads CSASDRATGELFF. Written as DNA, the CDR3 is TGCAGCGCCTCGGACAGGGCCACCGGGGAGCTGTTTTTT.

This chain links TRBV20-1 with TRBJ2-7; possible D gene TRBD2, 5 bases. This CDR3 has 11 amino acids. V dropped 6 bases and J dropped 4 bases, with 10 bases sitting between them. Germline lookup yields CDR1 DFQATT and CDR2 SNEGSKA (reference sequence). Written as DNA, the CDR3 is TGCAGTGCCAGGACTCGGTACGAGCAGTACTTC. Its protein product is CSARTRYEQYF.

The chain links TRBV29-1 to TRBJ1-2; 7 nucleotides agree with TRBD1. CDR1 and CDR2 (germline): SQVTM, ANQGSEA. The CDR3 contains 11 residues. Germline trimming cut 7 bases from V and 4 bases from J; bases unmatched to any gene: 3. The CDR3 region is CSDYRGYGYTF. CDR3 nucleotides: TGCAGCGACTACAGGGGCTATGGCTACACCTTC.

This chain links TRBV11-3 with TRBJ1-6; no clear D. V lost 1 base to trimming and J lost 7 bases, with 11 bases between them. This CDR3 has 15 residues. Looked up from germline, CDR1 is SGHNT and CDR2 is YENEEA. CDR3 amino acids: CASSLASQSNSPLHF. DNA for the CDR3: TGTGCCAGCAGCTTAGCCAGCCAATCGAATTCACCCCTCCACTTT. The full variable domain, completed using reference TRBV11-3 and TRBJ1-6, is EAGVVQSPRYKIIEKKQPVAFWCNPISGHNTLYWYLQNLGQGPELLIRYENEEAVDDSQLPKDRFSAERLKGVDSTLKIQPAELGDSAVYLCASSLASQSNSPLHFGNGTRLTVT.